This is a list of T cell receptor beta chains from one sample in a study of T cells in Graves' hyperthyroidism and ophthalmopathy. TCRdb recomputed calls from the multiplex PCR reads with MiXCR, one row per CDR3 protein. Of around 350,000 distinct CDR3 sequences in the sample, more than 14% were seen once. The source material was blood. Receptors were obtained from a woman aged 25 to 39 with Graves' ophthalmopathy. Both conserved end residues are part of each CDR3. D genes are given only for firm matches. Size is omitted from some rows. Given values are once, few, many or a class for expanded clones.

TGTGCCAGGATGGGGGCGGAGAACACCGGGGAGCTGTTTTTT,CARMGAENTGELFF,TRBJ2-2,.,.,TRBV2
TGTGCCAGCAGTTTTGATAGTGGCACTGAAGCTTTCTTT,CASSFDSGTEAFF,TRBJ1-1,.,many,TRBV12-3/TRBV12-4
TGTGCCACCAGCAGAGACAGCAATGAAAAACTGTTTTTT,CATSRDSNEKLFF,TRBJ1-4,.,many,TRBV15
TGTGCCAGCAGTTTGGACCCACCATCATATAATTCACCCCTCCACTTT,CASSLDPPSYNSPLHF,TRBJ1-6,.,many,TRBV12-3/TRBV12-4
TGTGCCTGGAGTTGGGGGTCTGAAGCTTTCTTT,CAWSWGSEAFF,TRBJ1-1,.,many,TRBV30
TGTGCCAGCAGTCCCCCGCGGGCAGGGAATAACTATGGCTACACCTTC,CASSPPRAGNNYGYTF,TRBJ1-2,.,many,TRBV28
TGTGCCAGCAGCTTAGAGTGGCAGGGAGGGACTGAAGCTTTCTTT,CASSLEWQGGTEAFF,TRBJ1-1,.,many,TRBV7-6
TGTGCCAGCAGCCTATCCGGCGGGCCCTCCTATAATTCACCCCTCCACTTT,CASSLSGGPSYNSPLHF,TRBJ1-6,.,few,TRBV7-3
TGTGCCAGCAGTTACGTTGGGGGGATGTACAATGAGCAGTTCTTC,CASSYVGGMYNEQFF,TRBJ2-1,.,many,TRBV6-5
TGTGCCATCAGTGAGCCCAATCGAGAGACCCAGTACTTC,CAISEPNRETQYF,TRBJ2-5,.,many,TRBV10-3
TGCGCCAGCAGCCACCTTAGCGGGGCGACCGGGGAGCTGTTTTTT,CASSHLSGATGELFF,TRBJ2-2,TRBD2,few,TRBV4-1
TGTGCCAGCAGTGATGCCCGAAGGCAGGGGCAGCCCCAGCATTTT,CASSDARRQGQPQHF,TRBJ1-5,.,many,TRBV2
TGCGCCAGCAGCTTGGGGCTATCCGGGGAGCTGTTTTTT,CASSLGLSGELFF,TRBJ2-2,.,few,TRBV5-1
TGTGCCAGCAGGAAGAGTGGGATTGCCTACAATGAGCAGTTCTTC,CASRKSGIAYNEQFF,TRBJ2-1,.,many,TRBV27
TGTGCCAGCAGCGCCCGCGGTGTCTCTGGGGCCAACGTCCTGACTTTC,CASSARGVSGANVLTF,TRBJ2-6,.,many,TRBV11-1
TGCAGTGTCAGTTTGGTCAATGAGCAGTTCTTC,CSVSLVNEQFF,TRBJ2-1,.,many,TRBV20-1
TGTGCCAGCATCCCCCCGGTGGACGGCGGCGTCAATAGCAATCAGCCCCAGCATTTT,CASIPPVDGGVNSNQPQHF,TRBJ1-5,.,many,TRBV6-1
TGTGCCAGCAGCCAGACACCCGGGGCTGGTGGAAACACCATATATTTT,CASSQTPGAGGNTIYF,TRBJ1-3,.,few,TRBV7-6
TGTGCCAGCTCACCTCGCTCCATGGCAATTTACGAGCAGTACTTC,CASSPRSMAIYEQYF,TRBJ2-7,.,many,TRBV18
TGTGCCAGCAGTCCCAGGGGGCCAAGGACTGAAGCTTTCTTT,CASSPRGPRTEAFF,TRBJ1-1,TRBD1,many,TRBV28
TGTGCCAGCAGCCCTTCTGAAGCTTTCTTT,CASSPSEAFF,TRBJ1-1,.,.,TRBV7-6
TGTGCCAGCAGCTTGGTGGGACAGGGTATGCGGGAGACCCAGTACTTC,CASSLVGQGMRETQYF,TRBJ2-5,TRBD1,.,TRBV5-6
TGTGCCAACAGTTCCCCGGACATTTCCGAGCAGTACTTC,CANSSPDISEQYF,TRBJ2-7,.,.,TRBV28
TGTGCCAGCCGTAAAAGCAGGTCGGACATCCTGAGAGATGGCTACACCTTC,CASRKSRSDILRDGYTF,TRBJ1-2,.,many,TRBV12-3/TRBV12-4
TGTGCCAGCAGCTTGAGAGGGGGCAATGGCTACACCTTC,CASSLRGGNGYTF,TRBJ1-2,TRBD1,many,TRBV3-1
TGTGCCAGCAGTTTAGCGGGGCAAGAGACCCAGTTCTTC,CASSLAGQETQFF,TRBJ2-1,.,.,TRBV27
TGTGCCAGCAGCATGGGGGCGGGCACTGAAGCTTTCTTT,CASSMGAGTEAFF,TRBJ1-1,.,many,TRBV11-2
TGTGCCAGCAGCACCCGGCTTGGCGGGGGAGGGACCGGGGAGCTGTTTTTT,CASSTRLGGGGTGELFF,TRBJ2-2,TRBD2,many,TRBV5-8
TGTGCCAGCAGCGGAGTTATACGGGCTGCGAACACCGGGGAGCTGTTTTTT,CASSGVIRAANTGELFF,TRBJ2-2,.,.,TRBV7-9
TGTGCCAGCAGTGAAGGGAGTAGCACAGATACGCAGTGTTTT,CASSEGSSTDTQCF,TRBJ2-3,.,.,TRBV2